This passage covers 25 T cell receptor beta chains from one sample sequenced in a study of shared clonotypes between healthy human individuals (dated by TCRdb to about 2020). The library was prepared using the immunoSEQ multiplex PCR assay. This is the immuneACCESS table as TCRdb keeps it, with only in-frame sequences that have V and J called. A part of the clones is gone; compared with another copy, unresolved V genes explain less than half, and the rest is unexplained. A total of about 2 million clones appear in this sample, 90% to 95% of them only once. About 0.13% of the sample goes to the ten largest clones. The source material was naive CD4+ T cells sorted from blood. The intended sense of this specimen's cell subset or site label: CD45RA+ positively selected. The receptor set was obtained from a man between 18 and 29 years old in good health.

This rearrangement joins TRBV2 to TRBJ1-2; D is undetermined. In germline, CDR1 is SNHLY, CDR2 FYNNEI. Trimming pared 1 base from V and 4 bases from J, leaving 13 bases between. This CDR3 is 15 amino acids long. This chain's CDR3 is CASSEVGRTTYGYTF. The CDR3 DNA is TGTGCCAGCAGTGAAGTCGGTCGGACGACCTATGGCTACACCTTC.

This rearrangement joins TRBV19 to TRBJ1-1; D call uncertain. This CDR3 comprises 18 residues. V lost 7 bases and J 0 bases, leaving 24 bases between the germline ends. Germline loops: CDR1 LNHDA, CDR2 SQIVND (reference sequence). The CDR3 DNA reads as TGTGCCAGTACCCCCATCCGGACGGGAACACGCATGAACACTGAAGCTTTCTTT. Its protein product is CASTPIRTGTRMNTEAFF.

The chain has TRBV19 and TRBJ2-7, with TRBD1 matching over 9 bases. The CDR3 is 14 amino acids. The V gene's germline CDR1 is LNHDA and CDR2 SQIVND (reference sequence). The V and J ends lost 4 bases and 4 bases, in that order; junction bases with no gene match: 5. The CDR3 region has the DNA TGTGCCAGTAGTAAGGGACAGGGCCATTACGAGCAGTACTTC. This translates into CASSKGQGHYEQYF.

This rearrangement joins TRBV5-1 to TRBJ2-1; 9 nucleotides align to TRBD2. This CDR3 spans 13 amino acids. CDR1 and CDR2 (germline): SGHRS, YFSETQ. The J segment lost 3 bases and the V segment lost 8 bases, leaving 3 bases of the junction unmatched. DNA for the CDR3: TGCGCCAGTAGACTAGCGGACTACAATGAGCAGTTCTTC. Protein: CASRLADYNEQFF.

The CDR3 protein is CASSGAVTGAMGYTF. CDR3 bases: TGTGCCAGCAGCGGTGCTGTGACAGGGGCTATGGGCTACACCTTC. This rearrangement joins TRBV6-6 to TRBJ1-2; 8 bases agree with TRBD1. Per the germline V gene, CDR1 is MNHNY and CDR2 is SVGAGI (reference sequence). V trimming: 6 bases; J trimming: 8 bases; junction bases outside the gene matches: 14. The CDR3 has 15 amino acids.

This clone was recorded a few times. The chain carries TRBV6-6 and TRBJ1-2, with D hard to call. The CDR3 length is 9 residues. The germline V gene has CDR1 MNHNY and CDR2 SVGAGI (reference sequence). V was trimmed by 8 bases and J by 8 bases, leaving 6 bases between them. In DNA, the CDR3 is TGTGCCAGCCGGCCGGGCTACACCTTC. Its translation is CASRPGYTF.

This rearrangement joins TRBV9 to TRBJ1-1, with a possible D match to TRBD1 (5 bases). Germline V gene lookup returns CDR1 SGDLS and CDR2 YYNGEE. The CDR3 totals 15 residues. The V and J ends lost 4 bases and 4 bases respectively, with 17 bases between them. CDR3 sequence reads: CASSLLSGRTTEAFF. In nucleotides, the CDR3 is TGTGCCAGCAGCCTTTTATCAGGGAGAACCACTGAAGCTTTCTTT.

The chain joins TRBV18 to TRBJ2-2; unclear D gene. Germline lookup yields CDR1 KGHSH and CDR2 LQKENI. The V end lost 2 bases, the J end lost 1 base, and 8 bases lay between the germline ends. The CDR3 sequence is 15 residues long. The CDR3 DNA reads as TGTGCCAGCTCACCAGTGGTGGAGAACACCGGGGAGCTGTTTTTT. Translated, it gives CASSPVVENTGELFF.

The chain employs TRBV5-1 and TRBJ2-3; TRBD1 matches at 7 bases. The CDR3 has 15 amino acids. Germline V gene data show CDR1 as SGHRS and CDR2 as YFSETQ. The V gene end was trimmed by 4 bases and the J gene end by 0 bases; junction bases not matched to a gene: 5. The CDR3 sequence: CASSPGQSSTDTQYF. The DNA of the CDR3 is TGCGCCAGCAGCCCGGGACAGTCTAGCACAGATACGCAGTATTTT.

CDR3 bases: TGTGCCAGCAGCGCTATGATAGGGCGGGGGGCTGCCAAAAACATTCAGTACTTC. Protein product: CASSAMIGRGAAKNIQYF. This sequence joins TRBV5-4 and TRBJ2-4, with 8 positions matching TRBD2. J lost 1 base, V lost 4 bases, and 13 bases had no gene match. Germline V gene data show CDR1 as SGHNT and CDR2 as YYREEE (reference sequence). The CDR3 spans 18 residues.

The rearrangement joins TRBV7-9 to TRBJ1-2; D is ambiguous. The CDR3 covers 14 residues. Germline CDR1 is SEHNR and CDR2 is FQNEAQ (reference sequence). Trimming shortened V by 3 bases and J by 0 bases, and 8 bases separated the two germline ends. The CDR3 loop is CASSLGTTNYGYTF. The CDR3 bases are TGTGCCAGCAGCTTGGGAACAACTAACTATGGCTACACCTTC.

This sequence joins TRBV23-1 and TRBJ2-3; no clear D. TRBV23-1 is given ORF status, its function remaining uncertain. Trimming stripped 10 bases from V and 1 base from J, with 18 bases between. The CDR3 is made up of 15 amino acids. The CDR3 DNA reads TGCGCCATCCCGCCTCACAGAGCCTGCACAGATACGCAGTATTTT. Protein: CAIPPHRACTDTQYF.

J is TRBJ2-2 and V is TRBV10-3, with 8 bases aligning to TRBD1. Germline V gene data show CDR1 as ENHRY and CDR2 as SYGVKD. J was trimmed by 5 bases and V by 6 bases; bases with no gene match: 8. The CDR3 length is 15 residues. The DNA of the CDR3 is TGTGCCATCAGCCGAGGACAGGGCAGAACCGGGGAGCTGTTTTTT. Translating it yields CAISRGQGRTGELFF.

In the case of this clone: A much larger clone differs by one base, so this may be a read error. This CDR3 is CASSLSFYTEAFF. As DNA, the CDR3 is TGTGCCAGCAGTTTATCATTCTACACTGAAGCTTTCTTT. The chain combines TRBV27 with TRBJ1-1, with D unclear. Per germline, CDR1 MNHEY and CDR2 SMNVEV (reference sequence). The CDR3 is made up of 13 amino acids. Trimming took off 0 bases at V and 3 bases at J, with 5 bases between the two ends.

The rearrangement uses TRBV18 and TRBJ2-1, with D possibly being TRBD2 (6 bases). The germline CDR1 and CDR2 sequences are KGHSH and LQKENI. The CDR3 length is 17 residues. V was pared by 5 bases and J by 1 base, with 18 bases between. This CDR3 is CASSEPLRGISYNEQFF. CDR3 sequence (DNA): TGTGCCAGCTCAGAACCCCTCCGCGGGATATCCTACAATGAGCAGTTCTTC.

This chain uses TRBV2 with TRBJ2-1; D is possibly TRBD2 (5 bases). V gave up 0 bases and J gave up 6 bases, with 9 bases separating them. The germline V gene encodes CDR1 SNHLY and CDR2 FYNNEI. This CDR3 has 14 residues. The DNA for the CDR3 is TGTGCCAGCAGTGAAGCGCGAGGGCCCAATGAGCAGTTCTTC. Translated: CASSEARGPNEQFF.

V gene TRBV5-1 combines with J gene TRBJ1-4; 7 nucleotides align to TRBD1. In germline, CDR1 is SGHRS, CDR2 YFSETQ. J lost 0 bases, V lost 4 bases, and 6 bases had no gene match. CDR3 length: 16 residues. This chain's CDR3 is CASSQGTVATNEKLFF. Here the CDR3 DNA reads TGCGCCAGCAGCCAAGGGACAGTTGCAACTAATGAAAAACTGTTTTTT. The variable domain in full, with the rest retrieved from reference TRBV5-1 and TRBJ1-4, is KAGVTQTPRYLIKTRGQQVTLSCSPISGHRSVSWYQQTPGQGLQFLFEYFSETQRNKGNFPGRFSGRQFSNSRSEMNVSTLELGDSALYLCASSQGTVATNEKLFFGSGTQLSVL.

This chain joins TRBV2 and TRBJ2-7; D is uncertain. The CDR3 covers 12 residues. In germline, CDR1 is SNHLY, CDR2 FYNNEI. Trimming took 4 bases from V and 4 from J, leaving 8 bases between them. DNA for the CDR3: TGTGCCAGCAGTGGTCTTATTTACGAGCAGTACTTC. Amino acids: CASSGLIYEQYF.

This chain connects TRBV11-2 to TRBJ2-5; no clear D. With 2 bases removed from V and 7 bases from J, the gap between germline ends came to 14 bases. Germline-derived CDR1 and CDR2 are SGHAT and FQNNGV. The CDR3 length is 14 residues. The CDR3 protein is CASSLNFARTTQYF. CDR3 nucleotide sequence: TGTGCCAGCAGCTTAAATTTTGCCCGGACGACCCAGTACTTC.

A remark on this clone: The same CDR3 also results from other DNA sequences found in this sample. This chain connects TRBV5-1 to TRBJ2-1; the D is unclear. V was clipped by 4 bases and J by 0 bases, with 11 bases between them. The CDR3 has 15 residues. The germline CDR1 and CDR2 sequences are SGHRS and YFSETQ. The CDR3 DNA reads as TGCGCCAGCAGCCCGGCAGGTAGCTCCTACAATGAGCAGTTCTTC. Amino acid sequence: CASSPAGSSYNEQFF.

The chain recombines TRBV6-1 with TRBJ2-3, with 7 bases fitting TRBD1. Germline CDR1 and CDR2: MNHNS and SASEGT. The CDR3 contains 17 residues. Trimming cost V 4 bases and J 0 bases; bases outside gene matches: 10. CDR3 DNA sequence: TGTGCCAGCAGTGTCCGCCCCGGGACAGCAAGCACAGATACGCAGTATTTT. Its protein product is CASSVRPGTASTDTQYF.

The CDR3 protein is CASSLRDSSYEQYF. For the CDR3, the DNA is TGCGCCAGCAGCCTTCGGGACAGCTCCTACGAGCAGTACTTC. The chain links TRBV4-1 to TRBJ2-5; 7 nucleotides align to TRBD1. The J call may be faulty, since TRBJ2-7 better matches the DNA end. Per germline, CDR1 MGHRA and CDR2 YSYEKL. The CDR3 has 14 residues.

V is TRBV19 and J is TRBJ2-3; the D is unclear. V dropped 6 bases and J dropped 1 base, with 14 bases sitting between them. This CDR3 is built from 15 residues. CDR1 is LNHDA and CDR2 is SQIVND in the germline V gene (reference sequence). The DNA of the CDR3 is TGTGCCAGTAGCACCGATGGCGGAGGCACAGATACGCAGTATTTT. Translation: CASSTDGGGTDTQYF.

This clone was found once. The chain has TRBV2 and TRBJ1-1, with TRBD1 as a possible D gene (5 bases). The CDR3 sequence is 17 residues long. Germline CDR1 reads SNHLY; CDR2 reads FYNNEI. V lost 0 bases and J lost 6, with 20 bases in between. The CDR3 loop is CASSEARGSDTRAEAFF. CDR3 nucleotides: TGTGCCAGCAGTGAAGCCCGAGGGTCGGACACAAGGGCTGAAGCTTTCTTT.

This chain uses TRBV7-8 with TRBJ1-2; no reliable D call. Trimming took 3 bases from V and 2 from J, leaving 10 bases between them. Per the germline V gene, CDR1 is SGHVS and CDR2 is FQNEAQ. This CDR3 is 14 amino acids long. CDR3 DNA: TGTGCCAGCAGCTTGTCCGACACGAACTATGGCTACACCTTC. Translating it yields CASSLSDTNYGYTF.